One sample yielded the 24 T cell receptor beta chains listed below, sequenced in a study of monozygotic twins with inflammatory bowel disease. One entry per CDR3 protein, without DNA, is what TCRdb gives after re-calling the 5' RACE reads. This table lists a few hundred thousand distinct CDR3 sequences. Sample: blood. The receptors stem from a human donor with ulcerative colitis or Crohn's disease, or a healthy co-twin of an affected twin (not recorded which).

The chain's CDR3 is CASSRGEKETQYF. The rearrangement links TRBV5-1 to TRBJ2-5; TCRdb's D call, TRBD1, is unchecked because there is no DNA. The CDR3 has 13 residues. Per germline, CDR1 SGHRS and CDR2 YFSETQ.

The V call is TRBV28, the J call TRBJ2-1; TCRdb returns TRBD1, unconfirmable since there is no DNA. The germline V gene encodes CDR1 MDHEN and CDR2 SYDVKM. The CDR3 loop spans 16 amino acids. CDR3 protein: CASSTRGARSYNEQFF.

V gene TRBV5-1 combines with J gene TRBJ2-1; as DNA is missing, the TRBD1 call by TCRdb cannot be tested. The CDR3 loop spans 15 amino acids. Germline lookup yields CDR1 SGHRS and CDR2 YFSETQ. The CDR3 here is CATAKGQGFSNEQFF.

CDR3 loop: CASSGYSGGTEAFF. The chain uses TRBV12-3 or TRBV12-4 and TRBJ1-1; without DNA, the TCRdb call of TRBD1 cannot be checked. The CDR3 has 14 amino acids.

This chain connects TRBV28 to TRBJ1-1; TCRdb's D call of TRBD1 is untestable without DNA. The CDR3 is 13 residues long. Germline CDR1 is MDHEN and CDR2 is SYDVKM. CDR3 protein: CASKPGSPGGAFF.

CDR3 amino acids: CASSLAVGVYEQYF. This rearrangement joins TRBV7-2 to TRBJ2-7; the D call from TCRdb, TRBD1, cannot be confirmed without DNA. Germline V gives CDR1 SGHTA, CDR2 FQGNSA. The CDR3 is 14 amino acids.

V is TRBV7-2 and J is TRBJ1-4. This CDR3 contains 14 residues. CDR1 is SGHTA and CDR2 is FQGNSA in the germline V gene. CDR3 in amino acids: CASSFGVSNEKLFF.

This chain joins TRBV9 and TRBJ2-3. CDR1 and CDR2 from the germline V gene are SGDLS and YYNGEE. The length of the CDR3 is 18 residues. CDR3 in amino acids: CASSVVPQTLTSTDTQYF.

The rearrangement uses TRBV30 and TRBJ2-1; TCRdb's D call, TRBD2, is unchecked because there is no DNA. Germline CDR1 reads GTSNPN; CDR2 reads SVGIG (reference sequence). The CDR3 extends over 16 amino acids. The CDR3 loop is CAWSPGLSPGYNEQFF.

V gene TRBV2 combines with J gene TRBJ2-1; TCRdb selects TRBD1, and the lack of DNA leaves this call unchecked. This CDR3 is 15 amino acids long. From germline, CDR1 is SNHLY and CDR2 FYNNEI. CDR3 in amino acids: CASKRTGDSYNEQFF.

Here the CDR3 reads CASSRTGGIYEQYF. This chain links TRBV28 with TRBJ2-7; TCRdb picks TRBD1, but there is no DNA to check that call. The CDR3 spans 14 residues. Per the germline V gene, CDR1 is MDHEN and CDR2 is SYDVKM.

This chain's CDR3 is CATSRDARLRDEQYF. This sequence joins TRBV15 and TRBJ2-7. The CDR3 is 15 amino acids. Germline CDR1 and CDR2: LNHNV and YYDKDF (reference sequence).

The CDR3 protein is CSAREPSGPQETQYF. The chain is built from TRBV20-1 and TRBJ2-5. Germline assignment: CDR1 DFQATT and CDR2 SNEGSKA (reference sequence). The CDR3 has 15 amino acids.

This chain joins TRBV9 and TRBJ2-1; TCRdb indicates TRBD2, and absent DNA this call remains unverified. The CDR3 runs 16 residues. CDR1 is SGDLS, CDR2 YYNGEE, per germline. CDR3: CASSVAYSPFNNEQFF.

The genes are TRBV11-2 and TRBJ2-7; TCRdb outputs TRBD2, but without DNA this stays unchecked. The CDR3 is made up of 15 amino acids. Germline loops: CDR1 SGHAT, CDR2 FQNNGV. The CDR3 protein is CASRGTSGRAYEQYF.

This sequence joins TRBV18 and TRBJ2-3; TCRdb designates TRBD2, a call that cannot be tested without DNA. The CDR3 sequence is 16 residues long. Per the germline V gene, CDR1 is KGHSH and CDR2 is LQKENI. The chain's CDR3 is CASSRTSGSRGDTQYF.

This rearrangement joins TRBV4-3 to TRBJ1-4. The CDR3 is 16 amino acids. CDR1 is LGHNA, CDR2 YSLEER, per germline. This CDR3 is CASSLDLGEGNEKLFF.

This CDR3 reads CSARDGTYEQYF. The rearrangement links TRBV20-1 to TRBJ2-7; the D call of TRBD1 rests on TCRdb alone, since no DNA is present to check it. The CDR3 has 12 residues. The germline CDR1 and CDR2 sequences are DFQATT and SNEGSKA (reference sequence).

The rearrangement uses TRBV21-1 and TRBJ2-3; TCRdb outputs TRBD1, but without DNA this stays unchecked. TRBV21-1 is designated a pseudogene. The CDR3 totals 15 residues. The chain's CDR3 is CASNGQASSTDTQYF.

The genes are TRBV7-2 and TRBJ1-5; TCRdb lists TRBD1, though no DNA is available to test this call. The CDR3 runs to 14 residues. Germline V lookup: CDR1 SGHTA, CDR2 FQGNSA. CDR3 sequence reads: CASSPNRGAQPQHF.

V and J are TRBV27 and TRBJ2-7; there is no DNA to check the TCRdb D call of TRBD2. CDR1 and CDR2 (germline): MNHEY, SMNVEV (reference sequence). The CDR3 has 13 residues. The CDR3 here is CASSLRGTSEQYF.

This chain's CDR3 is CASSPRTGRIGYNEQFF. The chain has TRBV7-2 and TRBJ2-1; TCRdb calls TRBD1, which cannot be checked without DNA. The CDR3 length is 17 residues. Germline V CDR1 and CDR2: SGHTA, FQGNSA.

CDR3 loop: CSAADRTYTQYF. This chain links TRBV20-1 with TRBJ2-3; the D call of TRBD1 rests on TCRdb alone, since no DNA is present to check it. CDR1 and CDR2 (germline): DFQATT, SNEGSKA (reference sequence). This CDR3 has 12 amino acids.

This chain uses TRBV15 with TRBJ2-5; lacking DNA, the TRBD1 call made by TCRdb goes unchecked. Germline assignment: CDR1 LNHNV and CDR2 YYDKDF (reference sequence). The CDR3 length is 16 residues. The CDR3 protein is CATSGQGIGFVETQYF.